One and the same sample provided the 4 T cell receptor beta chains below, sequenced in a study of glioma-infiltrating T cells after dendritic cell vaccination. Time point defined: after dendritic cell vaccination, including at tumor progression/relapse. This table comes from immunoSEQ multiplex PCR, and its TCRdb copy is limited to in-frame clones, with some not included. Of 65,000 or so clones in the sample, approximately 89% were seen once. The source was blood, collected after dendritic cell vaccination. The receptors derive from a human donor with glioblastoma.

The chain carries TRBV4-3 and TRBJ2-4; D not resolved. The V gene lost 1 base and the J gene lost 7 bases, with 11 bases spanning the gap. The germline CDR1 and CDR2 sequences are LGHNA and YSLEER. The CDR3 extends over 14 amino acids. CDR3 amino acids: CASSQVTEKNIQYF. The CDR3, as DNA: TGCGCCAGCAGCCAAGTTACAGAGAAGAACATTCAGTACTTC.

V usage is TRBV7-2 and J usage is TRBJ1-2; 10 bases are a match to TRBD1. Germline V CDR1 and CDR2: SGHTA, FQGNSA. The J segment lost 4 bases and the V segment lost 3 bases, leaving 5 bases of the junction unmatched. The CDR3 spans 15 residues. CDR3 DNA sequence: TGTGCCAGCAGCTTCCGACAGGGGGCGGGCTATGGCTACACCTTC. Amino acid sequence: CASSFRQGAGYGYTF.

The chain joins TRBV7-2 to TRBJ2-7; D uncertain. V was shortened by 1 base and J by 3 bases, with 4 bases between the two germline ends. This CDR3 has 12 residues. Germline CDR1 is SGHTA and CDR2 is FQGNSA. The CDR3 loop is CASSLDYYEQYF. The CDR3 nucleotides are TGTGCCAGCAGCTTAGACTACTACGAGCAGTACTTC.

V is TRBV5-5 and J is TRBJ1-2; 8 bases map to TRBD1. The CDR3 has 16 amino acids. Germline CDR1 SGHKS, CDR2 YYEKEE (reference sequence). Trimming took 5 bases from V and 8 from J; bases not matched to a gene: 17. CDR3 sequence: CASRYPSRDRIGGYTF. The CDR3 DNA reads as TGTGCCAGCAGATACCCGAGCCGGGACAGGATAGGCGGCTACACCTTC. Supplemented by reference TRBV5-5 and TRBJ1-2, the full variable domain reads DAGVTQSPTHLIKTRGQQVTLRCSPISGHKSVSWYQQVLGQGPQFIFQYYEKEERGRGNFPDRFSARQFPNYSSELNVNALLLGDSALYLCASRYPSRDRIGGYTFGSGTRLTVV.